This T cell receptor (beta chain) was sequenced during a study of blood T cells in healthy people across ages. Study details: About one barcoded beta molecule per two T cells was the capture yield of template switching.

V lost 7 bases and J lost 3; bases outside the gene matches: 13. This CDR3 has 15 residues. Germline V gene sequence: CDR1 SQVTM, CDR2 ANQGSEA. Combining a sample-barcoded 5' primer with a J-beta primer mix, a second PCR ran for roughly 6 to 11 cycles. Each cDNA was tagged by a template-switch adaptor containing 12 random nucleotides. One entry per CDR3 protein, called by TCRdb with MiXCR from the 5' RACE reads. The sample yields over 500,000 distinct CDR3 sequences, over 40% seen once. The donors, healthy Caucasians from Russia, were aged about 6 to 95. As to this clonotype: Its specificity is unknown.

Study-wide results and caveats: CMV status of donors was unknown, possibly confounding expanded clonotype changes.

Sequenced input: blood. This receptor was taken from a woman older than 75 in good health. The rearrangement joins TRBV29-1 to TRBJ2-3; TRBD2 aligns across 7 bases. As DNA, the CDR3 is TGCAGCGCCGCGTTTACAGCGGGGTGGACAGATACGCAGTATTTT. Its translation: CSAAFTAGWTDTQYF.